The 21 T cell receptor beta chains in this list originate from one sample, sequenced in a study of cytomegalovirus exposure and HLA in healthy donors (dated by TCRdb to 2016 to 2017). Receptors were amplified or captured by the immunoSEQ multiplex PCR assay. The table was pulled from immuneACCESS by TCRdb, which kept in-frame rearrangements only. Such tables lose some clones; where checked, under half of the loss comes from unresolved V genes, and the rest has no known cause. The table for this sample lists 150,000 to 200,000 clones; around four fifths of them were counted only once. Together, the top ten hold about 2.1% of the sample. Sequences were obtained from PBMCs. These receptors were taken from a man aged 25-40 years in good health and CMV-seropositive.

CDR3 DNA sequence: TGTGCCAGCAGCGTTACAGGGGTCGATCAGCCCCAGCATTTT. This encodes CASSVTGVDQPQHF. The chain has TRBV9 and TRBJ1-5; the match to TRBD1 covers 7 bases. In germline, CDR1 is SGDLS, CDR2 YYNGEE. The CDR3 sequence is 14 residues long. The junction had 4 bases not matched to a gene; V was cut back by 2 bases and J by 5 bases.

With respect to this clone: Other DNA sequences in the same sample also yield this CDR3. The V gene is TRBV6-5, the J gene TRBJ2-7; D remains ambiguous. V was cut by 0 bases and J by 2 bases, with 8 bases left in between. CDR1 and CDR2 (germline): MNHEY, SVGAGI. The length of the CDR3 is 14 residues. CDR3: CASSYSTPTYEQYF. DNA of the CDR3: TGTGCCAGCAGTTACTCGACACCAACCTACGAGCAGTACTTC.

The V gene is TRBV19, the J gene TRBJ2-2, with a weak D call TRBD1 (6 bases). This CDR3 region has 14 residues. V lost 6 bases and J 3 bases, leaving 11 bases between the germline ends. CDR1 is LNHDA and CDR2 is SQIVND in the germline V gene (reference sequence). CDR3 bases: TGTGCCAGTAGCCCTGGACAGTACACCGGGGAGCTGTTTTTT. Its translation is CASSPGQYTGELFF.

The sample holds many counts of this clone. The chain's CDR3 is CASSRHGGLETQYF. The CDR3 DNA sequence: TGTGCCAGCAGCCGTCACGGGGGTTTAGAGACCCAGTACTTC. The chain is built from TRBV7-9 and TRBJ2-5; D may be TRBD2 (6 bases). CDR3 size: 14 residues. The V end was cut by 5 bases, the J end by 4 bases, with 14 bases between. Germline CDR1 is SEHNR and CDR2 is FQNEAQ (reference sequence).

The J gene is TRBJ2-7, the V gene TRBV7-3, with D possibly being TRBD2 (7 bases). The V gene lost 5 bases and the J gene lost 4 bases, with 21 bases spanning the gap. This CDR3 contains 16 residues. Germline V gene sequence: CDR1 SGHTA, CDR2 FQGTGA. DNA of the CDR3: TGTGCCAGCAGCCCTTCCGGGGGCGGGGGTGGGTACGAGCAGTACTTC. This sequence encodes CASSPSGGGGGYEQYF.

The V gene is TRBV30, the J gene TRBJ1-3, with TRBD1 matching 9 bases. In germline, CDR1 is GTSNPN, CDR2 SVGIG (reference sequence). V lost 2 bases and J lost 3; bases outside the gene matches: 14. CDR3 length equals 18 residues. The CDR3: CAWSPRDRAAYLGNTIYF. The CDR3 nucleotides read TGTGCCTGGAGTCCCCGGGACAGGGCTGCTTACCTTGGAAACACCATATATTTT.

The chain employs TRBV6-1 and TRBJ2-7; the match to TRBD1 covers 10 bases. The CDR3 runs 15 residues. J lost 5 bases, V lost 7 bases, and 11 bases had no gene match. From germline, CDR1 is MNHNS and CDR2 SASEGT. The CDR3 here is CASKNPGQGVHEQYF. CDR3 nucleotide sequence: TGTGCCAGCAAGAACCCTGGACAGGGGGTCCACGAGCAGTACTTC.

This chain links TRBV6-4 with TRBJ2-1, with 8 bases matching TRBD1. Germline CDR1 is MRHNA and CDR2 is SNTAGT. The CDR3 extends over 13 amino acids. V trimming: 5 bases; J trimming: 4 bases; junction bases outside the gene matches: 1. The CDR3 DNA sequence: TGTGCCAGCAGTCGACAGGGGTACAATGAGCAGTTCTTC. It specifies CASSRQGYNEQFF.

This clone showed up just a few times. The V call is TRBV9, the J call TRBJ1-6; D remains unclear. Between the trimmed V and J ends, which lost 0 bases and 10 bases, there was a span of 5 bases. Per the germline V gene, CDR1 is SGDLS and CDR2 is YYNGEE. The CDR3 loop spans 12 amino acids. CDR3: CASSVDGSPLHF. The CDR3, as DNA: TGTGCCAGCAGCGTAGACGGGTCACCCCTCCACTTT.

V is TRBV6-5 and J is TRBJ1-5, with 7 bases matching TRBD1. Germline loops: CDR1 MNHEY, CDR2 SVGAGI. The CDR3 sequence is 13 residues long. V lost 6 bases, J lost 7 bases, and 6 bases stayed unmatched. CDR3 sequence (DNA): TGTGCCAGCAGCTCGAACAGGGGACAGCCCCAGCATTTT. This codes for CASSSNRGQPQHF.

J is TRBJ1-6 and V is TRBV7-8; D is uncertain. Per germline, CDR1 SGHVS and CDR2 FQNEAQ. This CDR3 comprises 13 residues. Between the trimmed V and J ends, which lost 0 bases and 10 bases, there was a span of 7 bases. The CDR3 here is CASSLARLSPLHF. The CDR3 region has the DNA TGTGCCAGCAGCTTAGCGCGGTTATCACCCCTCCACTTT.

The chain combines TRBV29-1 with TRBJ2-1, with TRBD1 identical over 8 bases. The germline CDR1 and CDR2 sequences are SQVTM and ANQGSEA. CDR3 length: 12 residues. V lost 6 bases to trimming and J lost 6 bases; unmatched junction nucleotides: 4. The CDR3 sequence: CSVDRELNEQFF. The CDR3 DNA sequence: TGCAGCGTGGACAGGGAACTCAATGAGCAGTTCTTC.

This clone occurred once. CDR3 residues: CASSFQPGTGGLFGELFF. The CDR3 DNA reads TGTGCCAGCAGCTTCCAACCCGGGACAGGGGGATTATTCGGGGAGCTGTTTTTT. This chain uses TRBV7-9 with TRBJ2-2; 11 bases map to TRBD1. J was trimmed by 7 bases and V by 3 bases; bases with no gene match: 13. Germline V gene sequence: CDR1 SEHNR, CDR2 FQNEAQ (reference sequence). The CDR3 is 18 residues long.

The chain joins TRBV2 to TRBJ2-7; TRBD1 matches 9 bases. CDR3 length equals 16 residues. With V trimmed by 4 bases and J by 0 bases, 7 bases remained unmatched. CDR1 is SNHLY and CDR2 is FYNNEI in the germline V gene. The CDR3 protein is CASSGDREKGSYEQYF. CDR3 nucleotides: TGTGCCAGCAGTGGGGACAGGGAAAAGGGCTCCTACGAGCAGTACTTC.

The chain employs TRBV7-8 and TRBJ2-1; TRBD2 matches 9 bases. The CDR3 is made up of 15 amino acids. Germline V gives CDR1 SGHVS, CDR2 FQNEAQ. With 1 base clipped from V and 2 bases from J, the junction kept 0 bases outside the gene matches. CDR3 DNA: TGTGCCAGCAGCTTAGGACTAGCGGCCTACAATGAGCAGTTCTTC. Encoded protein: CASSLGLAAYNEQFF. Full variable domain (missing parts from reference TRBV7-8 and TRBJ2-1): GAGVSQSPRYKVAKRGQDVALRCDPISGHVSLFWYQQALGQGPEFLTYFQNEAQLDKSGLPSDRFFAERPEGSVSTLKIQRTQQEDSAVYLCASSLGLAAYNEQFFGPGTRLTVL.

The CDR3 here is CASSLGLTGGGDQPQHF. Here the CDR3 DNA reads TGTGCCAGCAGCTTAGGGCTGACAGGGGGGGGAGATCAGCCCCAGCATTTT. The chain uses TRBV11-2 and TRBJ1-5, with TRBD1 identical over 9 bases. CDR3 length: 17 amino acids. After removal of 1 base from V and 5 bases from J, the junction contained 9 bases not matched to a gene. Looked up from germline, CDR1 is SGHAT and CDR2 is FQNNGV.

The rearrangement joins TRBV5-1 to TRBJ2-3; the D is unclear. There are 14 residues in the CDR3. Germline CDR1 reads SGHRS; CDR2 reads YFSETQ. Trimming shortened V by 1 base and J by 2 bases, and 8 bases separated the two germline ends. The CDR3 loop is CASSLNRITDTQYF. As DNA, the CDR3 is TGCGCCAGCAGCTTGAACAGAATCACAGATACGCAGTATTTT.

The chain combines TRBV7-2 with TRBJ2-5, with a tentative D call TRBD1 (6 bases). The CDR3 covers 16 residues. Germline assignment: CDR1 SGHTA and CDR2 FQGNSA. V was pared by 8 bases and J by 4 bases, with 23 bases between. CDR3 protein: CASRPIAGVGGETQYF. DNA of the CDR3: TGTGCCAGCCGACCTATCGCAGGGGTGGGTGGAGAGACCCAGTACTTC.

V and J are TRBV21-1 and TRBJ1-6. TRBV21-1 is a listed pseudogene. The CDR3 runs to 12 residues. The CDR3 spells CASSGGNSPLHF. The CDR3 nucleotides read TGTGCCAGCAGCGGAGGTAATTCACCCCTCCACTTT.

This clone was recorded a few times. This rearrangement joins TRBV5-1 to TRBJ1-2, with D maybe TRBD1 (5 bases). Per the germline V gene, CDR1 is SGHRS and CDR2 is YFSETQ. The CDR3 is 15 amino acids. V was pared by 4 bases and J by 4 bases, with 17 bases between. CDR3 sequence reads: CASSLTGGFGYGYTF. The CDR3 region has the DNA TGCGCCAGCAGCCTCACGGGGGGGTTTGGCTATGGCTACACCTTC.

The DNA of the CDR3 is TGCGCCAGCAGCCAACAAGCTTACAGGGCTGGCTACACCTTC. It is translated as CASSQQAYRAGYTF. The chain couples TRBV4-3 to TRBJ1-2, with a possible D match to TRBD1 (6 bases). This CDR3 is built from 14 residues. V lost 2 bases and J 7 bases, leaving 14 bases between the germline ends. The germline V gene encodes CDR1 LGHNA and CDR2 YSLEER.